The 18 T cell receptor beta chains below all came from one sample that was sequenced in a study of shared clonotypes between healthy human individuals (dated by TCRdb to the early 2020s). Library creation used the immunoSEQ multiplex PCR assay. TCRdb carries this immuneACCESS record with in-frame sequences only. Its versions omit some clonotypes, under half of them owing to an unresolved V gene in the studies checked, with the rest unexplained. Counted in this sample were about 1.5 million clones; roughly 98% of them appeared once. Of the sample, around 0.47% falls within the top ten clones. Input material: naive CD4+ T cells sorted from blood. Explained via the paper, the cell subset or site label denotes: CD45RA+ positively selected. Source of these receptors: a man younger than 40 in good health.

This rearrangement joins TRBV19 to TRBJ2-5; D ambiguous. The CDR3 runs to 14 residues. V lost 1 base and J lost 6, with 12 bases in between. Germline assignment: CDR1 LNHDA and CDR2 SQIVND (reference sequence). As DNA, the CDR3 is TGTGCCAGTAGTATAGGTGACGGCTGGAAGACCCAGTACTTC. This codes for CASSIGDGWKTQYF.

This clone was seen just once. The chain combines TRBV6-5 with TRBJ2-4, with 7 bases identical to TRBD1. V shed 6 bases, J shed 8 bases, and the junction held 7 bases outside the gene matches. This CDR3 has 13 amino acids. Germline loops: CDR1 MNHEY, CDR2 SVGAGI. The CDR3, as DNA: TGTGCCAGCAGACGACAGGGAACGGACATTCAGTACTTC. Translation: CASRRQGTDIQYF.

CDR3 in DNA: TGTGCCAGCAGCGCCTCGGGGACAGTCGGGGATACGCAGTATTTT. It specifies CASSASGTVGDTQYF. The rearrangement joins TRBV9 to TRBJ2-3; 7 bases are a match to TRBD1. The junction had 10 bases not matched to a gene; V was cut back by 3 bases and J by 6 bases. Per the germline V gene, CDR1 is SGDLS and CDR2 is YYNGEE. The CDR3 spans 15 residues.

CDR3 nucleotides: TGTGCCAGTAACTCCCAGGGAGCAATGAACACTGAAGCTTTCTTT. Translation: CASNSQGAMNTEAFF. The V call is TRBV19, the J call TRBJ1-1; a weak D match, TRBD1 (5 bases). Trimming left V 7 bases short and J 0 bases short, with 15 bases between. Germline V lookup: CDR1 LNHDA, CDR2 SQIVND (reference sequence). This CDR3 has 15 amino acids.

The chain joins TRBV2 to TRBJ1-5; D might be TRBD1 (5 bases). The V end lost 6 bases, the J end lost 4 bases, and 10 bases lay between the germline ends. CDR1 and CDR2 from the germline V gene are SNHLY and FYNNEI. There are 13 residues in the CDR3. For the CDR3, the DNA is TGTGCCAGCAGGCCAAACAGGAATCAGCCCCAGCATTTT. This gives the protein CASRPNRNQPQHF.

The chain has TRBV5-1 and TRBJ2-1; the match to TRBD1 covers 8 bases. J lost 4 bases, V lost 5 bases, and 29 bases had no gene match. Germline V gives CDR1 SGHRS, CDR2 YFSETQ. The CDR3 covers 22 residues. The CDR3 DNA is TGCGCCAGCAGTCGTCTCCCAACAGGGGGTGAACTACTTCCAAGGGAATACAATGAGCAGTTCTTC. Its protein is CASSRLPTGGELLPREYNEQFF.

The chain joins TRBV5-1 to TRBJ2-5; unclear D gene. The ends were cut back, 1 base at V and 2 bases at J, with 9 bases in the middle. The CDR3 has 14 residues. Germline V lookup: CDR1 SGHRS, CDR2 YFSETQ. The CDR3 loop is CASSLSLAQETQYF. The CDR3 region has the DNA TGCGCCAGCAGCTTGTCGTTAGCACAAGAGACCCAGTACTTC. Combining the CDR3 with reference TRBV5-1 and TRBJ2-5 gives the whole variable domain KAGVTQTPRYLIKTRGQQVTLSCSPISGHRSVSWYQQTPGQGLQFLFEYFSETQRNKGNFPGRFSGRQFSNSRSEMNVSTLELGDSALYLCASSLSLAQETQYFGPGTRLLVL.

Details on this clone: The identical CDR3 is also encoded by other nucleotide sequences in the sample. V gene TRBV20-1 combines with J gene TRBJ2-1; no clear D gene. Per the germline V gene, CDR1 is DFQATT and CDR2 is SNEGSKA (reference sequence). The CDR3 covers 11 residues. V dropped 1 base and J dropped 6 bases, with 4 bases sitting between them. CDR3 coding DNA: TGCAGTGCTAGAGTAATCAATGAGCAGTTCTTC. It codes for CSARVINEQFF.

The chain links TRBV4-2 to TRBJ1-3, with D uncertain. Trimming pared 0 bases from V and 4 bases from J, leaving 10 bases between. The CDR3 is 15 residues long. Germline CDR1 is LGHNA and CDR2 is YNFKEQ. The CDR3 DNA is TGTGCCAGCAGCCAAGATCTGGGATCAGGAAACACCATATATTTT. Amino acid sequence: CASSQDLGSGNTIYF.

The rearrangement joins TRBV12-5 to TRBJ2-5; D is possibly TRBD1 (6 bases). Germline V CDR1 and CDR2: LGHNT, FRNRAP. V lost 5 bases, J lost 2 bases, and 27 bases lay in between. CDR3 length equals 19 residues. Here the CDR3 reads CASGPIHVNRDKEQETQYF. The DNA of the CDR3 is TGTGCTAGTGGTCCTATACACGTCAACCGGGACAAAGAACAAGAGACCCAGTACTTC.

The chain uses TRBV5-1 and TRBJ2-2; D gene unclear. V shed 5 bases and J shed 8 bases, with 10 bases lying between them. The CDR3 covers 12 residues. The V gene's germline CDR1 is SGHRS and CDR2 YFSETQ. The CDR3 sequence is CASRPAAGELFF. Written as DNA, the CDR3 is TGCGCCAGCAGACCTGCAGCTGGGGAGCTGTTTTTT.

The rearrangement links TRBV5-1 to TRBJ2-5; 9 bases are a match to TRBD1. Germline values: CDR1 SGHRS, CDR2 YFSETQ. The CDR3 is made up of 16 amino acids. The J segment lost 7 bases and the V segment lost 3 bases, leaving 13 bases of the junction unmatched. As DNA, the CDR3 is TGCGCCAGCAGCTCCGGGACAGGGTCGATCCCTGTGACCCAGTACTTC. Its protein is CASSSGTGSIPVTQYF.

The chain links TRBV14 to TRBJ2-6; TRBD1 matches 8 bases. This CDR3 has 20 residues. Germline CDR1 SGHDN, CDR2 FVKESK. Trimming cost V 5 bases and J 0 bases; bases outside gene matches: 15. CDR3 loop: CASSANIGQGWSSGANVLTF. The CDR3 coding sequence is TGTGCCAGCAGCGCGAATATCGGACAGGGTTGGTCCTCTGGGGCCAACGTCCTGACTTTC.

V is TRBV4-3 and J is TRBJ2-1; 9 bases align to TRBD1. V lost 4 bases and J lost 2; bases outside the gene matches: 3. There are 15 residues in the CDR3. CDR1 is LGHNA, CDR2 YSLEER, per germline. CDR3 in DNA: TGCGCCAGCAGCCCCCGACAGGGGGCCTACAATGAGCAGTTCTTC. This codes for CASSPRQGAYNEQFF.

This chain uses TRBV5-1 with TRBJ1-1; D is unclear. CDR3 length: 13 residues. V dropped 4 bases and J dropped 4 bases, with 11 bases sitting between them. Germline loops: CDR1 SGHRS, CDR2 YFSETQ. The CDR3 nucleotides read TGCGCCAGCAGCAATACAGCCCTCACTGAAGCTTTCTTT. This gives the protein CASSNTALTEAFF.

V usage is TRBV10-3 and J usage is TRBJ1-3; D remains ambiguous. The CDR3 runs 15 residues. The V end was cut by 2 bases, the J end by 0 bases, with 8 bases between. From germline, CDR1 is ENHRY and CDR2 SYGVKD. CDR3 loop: CAISERPVSGNTIYF. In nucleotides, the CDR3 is TGTGCCATCAGTGAGAGACCAGTCTCTGGAAACACCATATATTTT.

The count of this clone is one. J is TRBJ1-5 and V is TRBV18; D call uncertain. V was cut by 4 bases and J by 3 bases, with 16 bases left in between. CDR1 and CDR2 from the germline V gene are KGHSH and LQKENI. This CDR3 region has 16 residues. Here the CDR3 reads CASSRRGSMNNQPQHF. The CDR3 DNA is TGTGCCAGCTCACGACGCGGGTCTATGAACAATCAGCCCCAGCATTTT.

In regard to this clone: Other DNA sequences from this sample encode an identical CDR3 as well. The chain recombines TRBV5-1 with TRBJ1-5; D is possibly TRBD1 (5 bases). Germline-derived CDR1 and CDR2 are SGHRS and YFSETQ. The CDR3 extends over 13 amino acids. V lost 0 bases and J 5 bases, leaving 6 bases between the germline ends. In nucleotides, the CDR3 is TGCGCCAGCAGCTTGGGAGGGGATCAGCCCCAGCATTTT. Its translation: CASSLGGDQPQHF.